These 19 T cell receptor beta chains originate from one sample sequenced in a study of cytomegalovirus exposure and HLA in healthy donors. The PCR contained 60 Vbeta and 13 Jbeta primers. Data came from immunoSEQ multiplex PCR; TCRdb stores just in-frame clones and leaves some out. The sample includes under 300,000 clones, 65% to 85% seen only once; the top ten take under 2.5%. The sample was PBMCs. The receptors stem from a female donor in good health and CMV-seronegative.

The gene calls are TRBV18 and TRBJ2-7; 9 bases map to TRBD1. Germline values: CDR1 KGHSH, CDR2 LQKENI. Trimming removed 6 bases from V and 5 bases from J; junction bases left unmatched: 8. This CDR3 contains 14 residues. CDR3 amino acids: CASSPRTGVHEQYF. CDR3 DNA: TGTGCCAGCTCGCCAAGGACAGGGGTCCACGAGCAGTACTTC.

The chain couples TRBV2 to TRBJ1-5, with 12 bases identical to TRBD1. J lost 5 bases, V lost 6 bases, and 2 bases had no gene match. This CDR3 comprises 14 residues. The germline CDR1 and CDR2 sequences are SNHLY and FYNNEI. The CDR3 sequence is CASSGTGGHQPQHF. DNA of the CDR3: TGTGCCAGCAGCGGGACAGGGGGCCATCAGCCCCAGCATTTT.

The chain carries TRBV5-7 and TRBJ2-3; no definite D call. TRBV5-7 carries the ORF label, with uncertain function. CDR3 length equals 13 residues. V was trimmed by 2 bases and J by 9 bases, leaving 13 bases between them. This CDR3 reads CASSFRRERTQYF. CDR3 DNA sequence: TGTGCCAGCAGCTTCCGAAGAGAACGGACGCAGTATTTT.

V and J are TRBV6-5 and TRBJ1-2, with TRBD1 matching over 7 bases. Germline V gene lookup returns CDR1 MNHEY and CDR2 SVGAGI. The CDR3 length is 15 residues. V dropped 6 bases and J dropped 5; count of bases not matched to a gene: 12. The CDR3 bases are TGTGCCAGCAGGCCCAAAGACAGGGCCGATTATGGCTACACCTTC. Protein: CASRPKDRADYGYTF.

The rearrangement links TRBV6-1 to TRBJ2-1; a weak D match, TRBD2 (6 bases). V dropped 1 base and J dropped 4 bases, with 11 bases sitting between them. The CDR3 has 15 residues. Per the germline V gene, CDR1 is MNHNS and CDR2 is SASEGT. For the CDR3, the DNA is TGTGCCAGCAGTGAAGGGTCTAGCGCGTACAATGAGCAGTTCTTC. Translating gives CASSEGSSAYNEQFF.

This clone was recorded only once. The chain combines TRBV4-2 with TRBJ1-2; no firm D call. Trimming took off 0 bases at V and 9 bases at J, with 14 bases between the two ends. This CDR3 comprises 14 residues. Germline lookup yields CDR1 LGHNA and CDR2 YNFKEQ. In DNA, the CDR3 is TGTGCCAGCAGCCAAGATCGGTCGGTGAGGCGCTACACCTTC. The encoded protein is CASSQDRSVRRYTF.

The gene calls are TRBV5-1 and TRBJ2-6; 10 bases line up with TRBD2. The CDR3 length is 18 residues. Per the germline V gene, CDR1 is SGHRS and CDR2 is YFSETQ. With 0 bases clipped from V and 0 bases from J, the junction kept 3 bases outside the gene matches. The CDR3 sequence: CASSLGTSGPSGANVLTF. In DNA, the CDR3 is TGCGCCAGCAGCTTGGGGACTAGCGGCCCCTCTGGGGCCAACGTCCTGACTTTC.

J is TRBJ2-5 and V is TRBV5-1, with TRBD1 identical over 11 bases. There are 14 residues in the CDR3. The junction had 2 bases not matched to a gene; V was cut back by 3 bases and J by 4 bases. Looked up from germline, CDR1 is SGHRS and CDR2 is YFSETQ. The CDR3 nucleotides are TGCGCCAGCAGCTGGACAGGGGGCTTAGAGACCCAGTACTTC. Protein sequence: CASSWTGGLETQYF.

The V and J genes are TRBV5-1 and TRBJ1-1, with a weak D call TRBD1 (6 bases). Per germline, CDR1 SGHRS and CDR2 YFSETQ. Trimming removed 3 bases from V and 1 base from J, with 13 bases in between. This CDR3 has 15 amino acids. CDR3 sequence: CASSWGQGQNTEAFF. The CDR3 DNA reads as TGCGCCAGCAGCTGGGGGCAGGGACAGAACACTGAAGCTTTCTTT.

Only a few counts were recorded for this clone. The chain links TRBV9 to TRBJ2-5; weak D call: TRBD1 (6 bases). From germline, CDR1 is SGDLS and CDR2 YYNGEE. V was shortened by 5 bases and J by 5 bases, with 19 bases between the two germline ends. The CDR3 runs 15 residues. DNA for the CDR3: TGTGCCAGCAGTACAGGGCCCCCCTTGGCCGAGACCCAGTACTTC. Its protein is CASSTGPPLAETQYF.

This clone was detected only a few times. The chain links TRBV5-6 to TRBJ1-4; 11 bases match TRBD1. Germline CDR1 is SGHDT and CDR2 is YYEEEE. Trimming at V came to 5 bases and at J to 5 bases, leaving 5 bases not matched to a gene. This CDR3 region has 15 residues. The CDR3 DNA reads TGTGCCAGCAGGGAGGACAGGGGGCGAAATGAAAAACTGTTTTTT. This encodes CASREDRGRNEKLFF.

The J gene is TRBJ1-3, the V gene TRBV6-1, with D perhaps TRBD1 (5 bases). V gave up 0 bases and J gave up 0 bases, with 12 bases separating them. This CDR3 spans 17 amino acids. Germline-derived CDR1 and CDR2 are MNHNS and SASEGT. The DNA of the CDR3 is TGTGCCAGCAGTGAAGCGTCAACAGGCCGCTCTGGAAACACCATATATTTT. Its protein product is CASSEASTGRSGNTIYF.

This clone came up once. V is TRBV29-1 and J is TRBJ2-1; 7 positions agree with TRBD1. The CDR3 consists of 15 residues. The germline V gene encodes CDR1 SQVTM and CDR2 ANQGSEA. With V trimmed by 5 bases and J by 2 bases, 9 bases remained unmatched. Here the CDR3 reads CSVCPRGSTYNEQFF. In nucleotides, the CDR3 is TGCAGCGTTTGCCCCAGGGGGTCTACCTACAATGAGCAGTTCTTC.

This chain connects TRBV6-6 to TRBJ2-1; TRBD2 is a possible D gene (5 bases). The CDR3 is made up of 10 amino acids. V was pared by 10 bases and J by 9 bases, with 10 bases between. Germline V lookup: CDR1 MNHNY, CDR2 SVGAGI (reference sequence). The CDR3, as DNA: TGTGCCACGGGATACGGTGAGCAGTTCTTC. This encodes CATGYGEQFF.

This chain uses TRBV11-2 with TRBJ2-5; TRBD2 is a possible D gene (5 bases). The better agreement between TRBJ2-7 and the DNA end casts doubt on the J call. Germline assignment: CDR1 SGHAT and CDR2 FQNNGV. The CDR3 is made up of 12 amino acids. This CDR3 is CASSPAAYEQYF. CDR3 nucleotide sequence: TGTGCCAGCAGCCCAGCGGCCTACGAGCAGTACTTC.

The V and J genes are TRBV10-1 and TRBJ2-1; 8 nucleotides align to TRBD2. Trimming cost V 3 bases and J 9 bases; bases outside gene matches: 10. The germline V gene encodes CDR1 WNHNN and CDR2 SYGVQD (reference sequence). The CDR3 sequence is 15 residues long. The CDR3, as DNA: TGCGCCAGCAGTGATTCTAGCGGGTCAGGAAGTGAGCAGTTCTTC. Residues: CASSDSSGSGSEQFF.

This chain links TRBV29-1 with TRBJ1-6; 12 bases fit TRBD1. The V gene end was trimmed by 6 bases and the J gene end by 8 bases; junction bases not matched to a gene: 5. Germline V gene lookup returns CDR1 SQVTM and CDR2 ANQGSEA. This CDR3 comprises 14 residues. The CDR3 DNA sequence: TGCAGCGTGTCGGGACAGGGGGCGGATTCACCCCTCCACTTT. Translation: CSVSGQGADSPLHF.

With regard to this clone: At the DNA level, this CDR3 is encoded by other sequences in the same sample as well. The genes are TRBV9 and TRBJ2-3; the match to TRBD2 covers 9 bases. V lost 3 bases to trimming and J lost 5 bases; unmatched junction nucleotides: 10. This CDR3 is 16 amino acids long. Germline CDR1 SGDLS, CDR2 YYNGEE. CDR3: CASSGLAGGPGDTQYF. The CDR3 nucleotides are TGTGCCAGCAGCGGACTGGCGGGAGGGCCGGGAGATACGCAGTATTTT.

The CDR3 sequence: CASSVEGWGGDSGANVLTF. Written as DNA, the CDR3 is TGTGCCAGCAGCGTAGAAGGGTGGGGGGGGGACTCTGGGGCCAACGTCCTGACTTTC. V gene TRBV9 combines with J gene TRBJ2-6, with TRBD2 matching over 7 bases. The CDR3 contains 19 residues. CDR1 SGDLS and CDR2 YYNGEE come from the germline V gene. V was clipped by 0 bases and J by 0 bases; unmatched bases: 9. Full variable domain (outside the CDR3, taken from reference TRBV9 and TRBJ2-6): DSGVTQTPKHLITATGQRVTLRCSPRSGDLSVYWYQQSLDQGLQFLIQYYNGEERAKGNILERFSAQQFPDLHSELNLSSLELGDSALYFCASSVEGWGGDSGANVLTFGAGSRLTVL.